Below are 20 T cell receptor beta chains sequenced from a single sample in a study of regulatory T cells in long-lasting Graves disease. Time point here: newly diagnosed GD, antithyroid drugs for less than 3 months. Construction of the TCR library relied on RNA isolated from PBMCs. Construction of the TCR beta libraries employed iRepertoire HTBI primers in conjunction with Arm-PCR of CDR3 regions. TCRdb ran MiXCR on the multiplex PCR reads and lists one entry per CDR3 protein. The table records 350,000 to 550,000 distinct CDR3 sequences, 15% of them present only once. The data also belong to a second study, concerning T cells in Graves' hyperthyroidism and ophthalmopathy.

Sequencing used peripheral blood mononuclear cells (PBMCs), obtained at new diagnosis, from a patient treated with antithyroid drugs. Source of these receptors: a woman aged 30 to 39 with Graves disease.

This clonotype came up a few times. CDR3 protein: CASSVATSGGKSNTGELFF. The CDR3 bases are TGTGCCAGCAGCGTAGCTACTAGCGGGGGCAAATCGAACACCGGGGAGCTGTTTTTT. This rearrangement joins TRBV9 to TRBJ2-2; 11 bases align to TRBD2. This CDR3 region has 19 residues. The germline CDR1 and CDR2 sequences are SGDLS and YYNGEE. With V trimmed by 0 bases and J by 0 bases, 7 bases remained unmatched.

The table lists this clonotype with a few counts. The CDR3 loop reads CASSPGLAEYFSYNEQFF. For the CDR3, the DNA is TGTGCCAGCAGCCCCGGACTAGCGGAGTACTTTAGTTACAATGAGCAGTTCTTC. The chain recombines TRBV9 with TRBJ2-1; 10 nucleotides match TRBD2. With V trimmed by 4 bases and J by 4 bases, 14 bases remained unmatched. The CDR3 covers 18 residues. CDR1 and CDR2 from the germline V gene are SGDLS and YYNGEE.

With regard to this clonotype: A much larger clone lies a single base off, so this may be a read error. DNA of the CDR3: TGTGCCAGCTTCCAAGAACCTGGAAACACCATATATTTT. Amino acid sequence: CASFQEPGNTIYF. This chain joins TRBV18 and TRBJ1-3; no definite D call. The CDR3 is made up of 13 amino acids. V was trimmed by 7 bases and J by 2 bases, leaving 9 bases between them. The germline V gene has CDR1 KGHSH and CDR2 LQKENI.

This clonotype was recorded at least ten times. J is TRBJ1-1 and V is TRBV10-2; TRBD1 matches at 10 bases. The junction had 9 bases not matched to a gene; V was cut back by 9 bases and J by 5 bases. This CDR3 spans 14 amino acids. Germline V gene data show CDR1 as WSHSY and CDR2 as SAAADI. The CDR3 sequence: CASEGTGAWTEAFF. The CDR3 DNA is TGCGCCAGTGAAGGGACAGGGGCGTGGACTGAAGCTTTCTTT.

This clonotype was observed at least ten times. The V gene is TRBV20-1, the J gene TRBJ2-1, with 13 bases identical to TRBD2. The CDR3 extends over 20 amino acids. Germline CDR1 and CDR2: DFQATT and SNEGSKA (reference sequence). V dropped 5 bases and J dropped 2; count of bases not matched to a gene: 18. The CDR3 sequence: CSAAAPPGLAGVTAYNEQFF. As DNA, the CDR3 is TGCAGTGCTGCCGCCCCTCCTGGACTAGCGGGAGTGACAGCCTACAATGAGCAGTTCTTC.

The chain employs TRBV6-2 or TRBV6-3 and TRBJ2-2; TRBD2 might be the D (5 bases). CDR1 is MNHEY and CDR2 is SVGEGT in the germline V gene. Trimming pared 9 bases from V and 2 bases from J, leaving 10 bases between. This CDR3 has 13 amino acids. The CDR3 bases are TGTGCCAGTCGGGATGGTAACACCGGGGAGCTGTTTTTT. Its protein is CASRDGNTGELFF.

This clonotype was found a few times. V gene TRBV19 combines with J gene TRBJ2-7, with D possibly matching TRBD2 (6 bases). CDR1 is LNHDA and CDR2 is SQIVND in the germline V gene (reference sequence). This CDR3 has 15 amino acids. V was clipped by 1 base and J by 7 bases, with 17 bases between them. CDR3 in amino acids: CASSIGGTYFVEQYF. The CDR3 DNA follows: TGTGCCAGTAGTATAGGTGGGACTTACTTCGTAGAGCAGTACTTC.

This clonotype has more than one count but fewer than ten. A much larger clonotype is one base distant, so this may be a read error. V and J are TRBV3-1 and TRBJ1-3; D remains ambiguous. CDR3 length: 14 residues. Germline V gene lookup returns CDR1 LGHDT and CDR2 YNNKEL (reference sequence). With 5 bases removed from V and 4 bases from J, the gap between germline ends came to 12 bases. The CDR3 DNA is TGTGCCAGCAGCGAAGGTGGCAACGGAAACACCATATATTTT. It yields the protein CASSEGGNGNTIYF.

This clonotype was recorded at least ten times. V and J are TRBV24-1 and TRBJ2-5, with a possible D match to TRBD1 (5 bases). CDR3 length: 13 residues. The germline gives CDR1 KGHDR, CDR2 SFDVKD. Trimming cost V 7 bases and J 5 bases, with 13 bases left between them. The CDR3 loop reads CATRASGRETQYF. The CDR3 DNA is TGTGCCACCAGAGCCTCAGGGCGGGAGACCCAGTACTTC.

This clonotype was picked up many times. This rearrangement joins TRBV30 to TRBJ1-5, with D unclear. Germline V CDR1 and CDR2: GTSNPN, SVGIG (reference sequence). The CDR3 sequence is 12 residues long. V gave up 1 base and J gave up 6 bases, with 7 bases separating them. The CDR3 is CAWSGKGQPQHF. CDR3 nucleotide sequence: TGTGCCTGGAGTGGAAAGGGTCAGCCCCAGCATTTT. Full variable domain (missing parts from reference TRBV30 and TRBJ1-5): SQTIHQWPATLVQPVGSPLSLECTVEGTSNPNLYWYRQAAGRGLQLLFYSVGIGQISSEVPQNLSASRPQDRQFILSSKKLLLSDSGFYLCAWSGKGQPQHFGDGTRLSIL.

This clonotype was counted many times. The gene calls are TRBV28 and TRBJ1-3; TRBD1 matches 11 bases. This CDR3 spans 15 amino acids. CDR1 is MDHEN, CDR2 SYDVKM, per germline. V lost 10 bases to trimming and J lost 2 bases; unmatched junction nucleotides: 7. This CDR3 reads CATLGQGAPGNTIYF. CDR3 in DNA: TGTGCCACCCTCGGACAGGGGGCGCCTGGAAACACCATATATTTT.

Of note for this clonotype: A clone one base away is much larger, so this may be a read error. The V call is TRBV12-3 or TRBV12-4, the J call TRBJ2-7; 9 bases agree with TRBD2. CDR3 length: 15 residues. Unmatched junction bases numbered 12, after V lost 3 bases and J lost 9 bases. In nucleotides, the CDR3 is TGTGCCAGCAGTTTTCTGGCGGGAGGGCCAGCCGTGCAGTACTTC. Its protein product is CASSFLAGGPAVQYF.

The chain employs TRBV30 and TRBJ1-5, with 8 bases aligning to TRBD1. Germline V CDR1 and CDR2: GTSNPN, SVGIG (reference sequence). Losses at the gene ends were 5 bases for V and 6 bases for J; bases not matched to a gene: 6. The CDR3 covers 13 residues. CDR3 nucleotides: TGTGCCTGGGCTTCAGGGGGCGTTCAGCCCCAGCATTTT. Translation: CAWASGGVQPQHF.

This clonotype was counted a few times. J is TRBJ2-3 and V is TRBV19; 8 positions agree with TRBD1. Germline CDR1 LNHDA, CDR2 SQIVND (reference sequence). The CDR3 loop spans 16 amino acids. Trimming removed 2 bases from V and 2 bases from J; junction bases left unmatched: 6. The CDR3 loop reads CASSIRGTGHTDTQYF. DNA for the CDR3: TGTGCCAGTAGTATAAGGGGGACAGGACACACAGATACGCAGTATTTT.

The rearrangement uses TRBV6-5 and TRBJ1-3, with 7 nucleotides matching TRBD1. This CDR3 has 16 residues. V trimming: 0 bases; J trimming: 4 bases; junction bases outside the gene matches: 6. Germline CDR1 and CDR2: MNHEY and SVGAGI. CDR3 loop: CASSYSLRGRGNTIYF. CDR3 in DNA: TGTGCCAGCAGTTACTCGTTAAGGGGGCGCGGAAACACCATATATTTT.

Many counts were recorded for this clonotype. The chain couples TRBV5-1 to TRBJ2-1; 8 positions agree with TRBD1. The CDR3 loop spans 15 amino acids. CDR1 and CDR2 (germline): SGHRS, YFSETQ. J was trimmed by 13 bases and V by 1 base; bases with no gene match: 13. The CDR3, as DNA: TGCGCCAGCAGCTTGACAGGGGGATTAGCGGAGACCCAGTTCTTC. Translation: CASSLTGGLAETQFF.

CDR3 nucleotide sequence: TGCGCCAGCAACCCTCGGTCCGTTTCTCAGCCCCAGCATTTT. This encodes CASNPRSVSQPQHF. The chain employs TRBV4-1 and TRBJ1-5; unclear D gene. V dropped 7 bases and J dropped 6 bases, with 16 bases sitting between them. From germline, CDR1 is MGHRA and CDR2 YSYEKL. The CDR3 is made up of 14 amino acids.

At least ten counts were recorded for this clonotype. The rearrangement joins TRBV5-8 to TRBJ1-2; TRBD1 agrees at 7 bases. The germline V gene has CDR1 SGHTS and CDR2 YDEGEE. The CDR3 runs to 15 residues. The J segment lost 3 bases and the V segment lost 2 bases, leaving 7 bases of the junction unmatched. CDR3 residues: CASSFGQVVDYGYTF. The CDR3 DNA reads TGTGCCAGCAGCTTTGGACAGGTTGTAGACTATGGCTACACCTTC.

Many counts were recorded for this clonotype. The chain is built from TRBV18 and TRBJ2-1; 9 bases are a match to TRBD2. CDR3 length equals 17 residues. Losses at the gene ends were 6 bases for V and 0 bases for J; bases not matched to a gene: 9. Germline CDR1 reads KGHSH; CDR2 reads LQKENI. The CDR3 region is CASSPLAGRSSYNEQFF. The CDR3 DNA follows: TGTGCCAGCTCCCCTCTAGCGGGGAGGAGCTCCTACAATGAGCAGTTCTTC.

As for this clonotype: The final CDR3 position lacks the conserved phenylalanine or tryptophan, pointing to a likely read error. The chain is built from TRBV2 and TRBJ1-2, with 8 bases that match TRBD1. The CDR3 has 16 residues. V was pared by 4 bases and J by 6 bases, with 13 bases of the junction left unmatched. Germline CDR1 reads SNHLY; CDR2 reads FYNNEI. The CDR3 here is CASSVRGQGPGHGYTL. The DNA of the CDR3 is TGTGCCAGCAGTGTAAGAGGACAGGGACCAGGTCATGGCTACACCCTC.